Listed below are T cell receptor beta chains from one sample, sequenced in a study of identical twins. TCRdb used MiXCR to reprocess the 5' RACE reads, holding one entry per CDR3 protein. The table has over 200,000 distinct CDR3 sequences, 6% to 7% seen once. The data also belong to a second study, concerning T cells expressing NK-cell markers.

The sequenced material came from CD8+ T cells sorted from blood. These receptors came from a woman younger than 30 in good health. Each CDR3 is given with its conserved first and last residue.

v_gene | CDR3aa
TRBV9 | CASSVGGVAGAYEQYF
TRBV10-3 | CAIGPGQLNSYEQYF
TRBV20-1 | CSAIIPDRGTEAFF
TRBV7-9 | CASSPSLQGAGEQYF
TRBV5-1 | CAIHNREKDPRAQYF
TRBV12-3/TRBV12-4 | CASTPGGWQPQHF
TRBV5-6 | CASSLSFSGSSLYEQYF
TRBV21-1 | CASSPTGVCSGANVLTF
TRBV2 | CASRSGLAGVVSGDTQYF
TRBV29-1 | CSVGGLAPEQYF
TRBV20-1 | CSAKQPSGVSYEQYF
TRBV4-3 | CASSQLSSGSGELFF
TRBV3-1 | CASSQDGWSLRGILSTDTQYF
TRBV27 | CASSWAGLTGELFF
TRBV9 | CASPPSREQYF
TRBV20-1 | CSARRLWREDDGELFF
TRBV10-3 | CAIKRESGGEQFF
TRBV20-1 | CSARVSEYEQYF
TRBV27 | CASSVTGQGTYEQYF
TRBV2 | CALWRAPGELFF
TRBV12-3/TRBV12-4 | CASGDRGAYEQYF
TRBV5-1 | CASSLDPIRSAYEQYF
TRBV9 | CASGGDSYEQYF
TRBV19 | CATSLAGGLNEQFF
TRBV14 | CASRSSGNPTPYNEQFF
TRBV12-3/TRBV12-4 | CASSLPGSDTQYF
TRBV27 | CASSLFKPSGTNYGYTF
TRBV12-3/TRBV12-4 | CASTQTGLNEKLFF
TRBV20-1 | CSASSGSEPQHF
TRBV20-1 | CSANEETQYF
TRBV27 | CASMSGGNEQFF
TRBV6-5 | CASSYSRGEQGIRTDTQYF
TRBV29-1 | CSVEERGPRNTEAFF
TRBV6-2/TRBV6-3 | CASSFQNRGQPQHF
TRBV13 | CASSGSNEQYF
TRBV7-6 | CASSRGQGTEAFF
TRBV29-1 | CSVVWGHEQFF
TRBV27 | CASSYTRDYNNEQFF
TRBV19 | CATQGGFNQPQHF
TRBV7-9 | CASSSGTSWGTQYF
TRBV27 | CASSTRDAGNYFPHTEAFF
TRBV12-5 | CASESRPNTGELFF
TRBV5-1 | CASSARPGTDEQFF
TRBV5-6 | CASSFGTGFTEAFF
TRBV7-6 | CASSFSPGQGTYEQYF
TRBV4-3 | CASSQVRWETNEKLFF
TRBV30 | CAWSGVAGLNNEQFF
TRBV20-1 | CSARDRRGEMNTGELFF
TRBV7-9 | CASSRVGSSYEQYF
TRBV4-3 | CASSRAPGGELFF